This entry lists 19 T cell receptor beta chains sequenced from one sample in a study of T cell responses to AZD1222 COVID-19 vaccine. Only in-frame clones appear in the TCRdb table, and some are missing; sequencing was by immunoSEQ multiplex PCR. The sample shows approximately 130,000 clones, about 85% of them seen only once. The material sequenced was peripheral blood, taken 28 days after the second AZD1222 dose. Source of these receptors: an adult who received the AZD1222 COVID-19 vaccine.

The sample holds one count of this clone. This rearrangement joins TRBV27 to TRBJ1-1; D gene uncertain. V lost 2 bases to trimming and J lost 2 bases, with 9 bases between them. In germline, CDR1 is MNHEY, CDR2 SMNVEV (reference sequence). The CDR3 is 14 residues long. CDR3 DNA sequence: TGTGCCAGCAGTTTACGACAACTCAACACTGAAGCTTTCTTT. This translates into CASSLRQLNTEAFF.

The chain links TRBV3-1 (or the pseudogene TRBV3-2) to TRBJ2-2; 8 bases fit TRBD1. Trimming cost V 6 bases and J 1 base; bases outside gene matches: 4. This CDR3 is 15 amino acids long. The germline CDR1 and CDR2 sequences are LGHDT and YNNKEL (reference sequence). The CDR3 sequence is CASRKGTGNTGELFF. The CDR3 DNA is TGTGCCAGCAGGAAGGGGACAGGGAACACCGGGGAGCTGTTTTTT.

The gene calls are TRBV12-5 and TRBJ2-3, with D perhaps matching TRBD2 (5 bases). Trimming removed 7 bases from V and 1 base from J, with 12 bases in between. The CDR3 is 14 amino acids. In germline, CDR1 is LGHNT, CDR2 FRNRAP. CDR3 coding DNA: TGTGCTAGTGATGCAGGAGGAGGCACAGATACGCAGTATTTT. Translation: CASDAGGGTDTQYF.

V usage is TRBV29-1 and J usage is TRBJ1-2; D not resolved. Germline assignment: CDR1 SQVTM and CDR2 ANQGSEA. Between the trimmed V and J ends, which lost 2 bases and 7 bases, there was a span of 5 bases. The CDR3 totals 10 residues. CDR3 in amino acids: CSVEWGGYTF. Here the CDR3 DNA reads TGCAGCGTTGAATGGGGTGGCTACACCTTC.

The chain uses TRBV5-1 and TRBJ1-2; the match to TRBD1 covers 8 bases. V gave up 5 bases and J gave up 8 bases; unmatched junction bases: 14. CDR3 size: 15 residues. Looked up from germline, CDR1 is SGHRS and CDR2 is YFSETQ. The CDR3 is CASRSTGARGVGYTF. The CDR3 DNA follows: TGCGCCAGCAGATCGACAGGGGCCCGCGGGGTCGGCTACACCTTC.

The chain links TRBV19 to TRBJ2-7; TRBD1 might be the D (6 bases). Between the trimmed V and J ends, which lost 5 bases and 0 bases, there was a span of 14 bases. The CDR3 is 15 residues long. CDR1 is LNHDA, CDR2 SQIVND, per germline (reference sequence). The CDR3 here is CASSPFRDNSYEQYF. The CDR3 DNA follows: TGTGCCAGTAGTCCCTTCCGGGACAACTCCTACGAGCAGTACTTC.

The V call is TRBV5-4, the J call TRBJ2-5, with D perhaps TRBD1 (6 bases). Germline V gene data show CDR1 as SGHNT and CDR2 as YYREEE (reference sequence). The CDR3 loop spans 13 amino acids. Trimming cost V 4 bases and J 5 bases, with 12 bases left between them. The CDR3 region has the DNA TGTGCCAGCAGCGTCCCCAGGGGCGAGACCCAGTACTTC. This translates into CASSVPRGETQYF.

The V and J genes are TRBV3-1 (or the pseudogene TRBV3-2) and TRBJ1-2; D is unclear. V was trimmed by 4 bases and J by 2 bases, leaving 14 bases between them. Germline loops: CDR1 LGHDT, CDR2 YNNKEL (reference sequence). The length of the CDR3 is 15 residues. CDR3 DNA: TGTGCCAGCAGCCCCCCCTGGACCGGGAACTATGGCTACACCTTC. It encodes CASSPPWTGNYGYTF.

J is TRBJ1-6 and V is TRBV27, with D maybe TRBD1 (5 bases). The V and J ends lost 5 bases and 10 bases respectively, with 15 bases between them. The CDR3 has 14 amino acids. The germline V gene has CDR1 MNHEY and CDR2 SMNVEV (reference sequence). The CDR3 sequence: CASSNNQGNSPLHF. The CDR3 coding sequence is TGTGCCAGCAGTAACAACCAGGGAAACTCACCCCTCCACTTT.

The gene calls are TRBV20-1 and TRBJ2-6, with 9 nucleotides matching TRBD1. The J segment lost 4 bases and the V segment lost 6 bases, leaving 7 bases of the junction unmatched. Germline CDR1 DFQATT, CDR2 SNEGSKA (reference sequence). The CDR3 runs 15 residues. The CDR3 loop is CSASTGGTGANVLTF. The CDR3 nucleotides are TGCAGTGCGAGTACAGGGGGCACGGGGGCCAACGTCCTGACTTTC.

This rearrangement joins TRBV29-1 to TRBJ2-7, with D unclear. Germline-derived CDR1 and CDR2 are SQVTM and ANQGSEA. The V gene lost 4 bases and the J gene lost 6 bases, with 13 bases spanning the gap. There are 12 residues in the CDR3. CDR3 sequence reads: CSVGGSWGEQYF. DNA of the CDR3: TGCAGCGTTGGTGGATCCTGGGGCGAGCAGTACTTC.

This chain joins TRBV7-2 and TRBJ1-5, with TRBD1 identical over 12 bases. V lost 5 bases to trimming and J lost 5 bases; unmatched junction nucleotides: 7. The CDR3 sequence is 16 residues long. Germline assignment: CDR1 SGHTA and CDR2 FQGNSA. The CDR3 is CASSGGDRGHHQPQHF. In DNA form, the CDR3 reads TGTGCCAGCAGCGGCGGGGACAGGGGGCACCATCAGCCCCAGCATTTT.

This clone came up a few times. This CDR3 reads CASSLDQGPYGYTF. The CDR3 nucleotides are TGTGCCAGCAGCTTAGATCAGGGCCCCTATGGCTACACCTTC. The rearrangement uses TRBV11-2 and TRBJ1-2; tentative D call: TRBD1 (5 bases). The V gene lost 0 bases and the J gene lost 4 bases, with 9 bases spanning the gap. The germline V gene has CDR1 SGHAT and CDR2 FQNNGV. CDR3 size: 14 residues.

In its sample, this clone was seen once. V usage is TRBV19 and J usage is TRBJ2-7, with 8 bases that match TRBD2. With V trimmed by 6 bases and J by 6 bases, 10 bases remained unmatched. Germline CDR1 LNHDA, CDR2 SQIVND (reference sequence). CDR3 size: 14 residues. The CDR3 here is CASSPGGALGEQYF. In nucleotides, the CDR3 is TGTGCCAGTAGCCCCGGGGGGGCCCTTGGCGAGCAGTACTTC.

The chain joins TRBV10-2 to TRBJ2-3; TRBD2 aligns across 15 bases. Germline CDR1 is WSHSY and CDR2 is SAAADI. The V gene end was trimmed by 5 bases and the J gene end by 6 bases; junction bases not matched to a gene: 6. The CDR3 sequence is 16 residues long. The CDR3 DNA sequence: TGCGCCAGCAGTTCCGGACTAGCGGGGGGGTTCGATACGCAGTATTTT. It encodes CASSSGLAGGFDTQYF.

This rearrangement joins TRBV4-1 to TRBJ2-5; 9 bases match TRBD1. The CDR3 has 16 amino acids. Trimming cost V 0 bases and J 5 bases; bases outside gene matches: 7. Germline CDR1 and CDR2: MGHRA and YSYEKL. The CDR3 DNA reads as TGCGCCAGCAGCCAAGAGGGACAGGGTGTTATGGAGACCCAGTACTTC. It yields the protein CASSQEGQGVMETQYF.

The rearrangement uses TRBV28 and TRBJ1-1; D is perhaps TRBD1 (5 bases). This CDR3 region has 15 residues. Germline-derived CDR1 and CDR2 are MDHEN and SYDVKM. Trimming stripped 6 bases from V and 8 bases from J, with 22 bases between. The CDR3 nucleotides read TGTGCCAGCAGCAGCGGGGAGGGGCACGCGGGGGAAGCTTTCTTT. Translating gives CASSSGEGHAGEAFF.

By share of the sample, this clone is medium-sized. V is TRBV6-2 or TRBV6-3 and J is TRBJ2-2, with unresolved D. The CDR3 is 14 amino acids. Trimming pared 2 bases from V and 2 bases from J, leaving 6 bases between. The germline V gene has CDR1 MNHEY and CDR2 SVGEGT. CDR3 region: CASSYGDNTGELFF. The DNA of the CDR3 is TGTGCCAGCAGTTACGGTGATAACACCGGGGAGCTGTTTTTT.

The V gene is TRBV28, the J gene TRBJ1-2; 7 bases agree with TRBD1. The CDR3 consists of 14 residues. Looked up from germline, CDR1 is MDHEN and CDR2 is SYDVKM. The junction had 2 bases not matched to a gene; V was cut back by 2 bases and J by 2 bases. This CDR3 reads CASSLLGQNYGYTF. In nucleotides, the CDR3 is TGTGCCAGCAGTTTACTGGGACAGAACTATGGCTACACCTTC.